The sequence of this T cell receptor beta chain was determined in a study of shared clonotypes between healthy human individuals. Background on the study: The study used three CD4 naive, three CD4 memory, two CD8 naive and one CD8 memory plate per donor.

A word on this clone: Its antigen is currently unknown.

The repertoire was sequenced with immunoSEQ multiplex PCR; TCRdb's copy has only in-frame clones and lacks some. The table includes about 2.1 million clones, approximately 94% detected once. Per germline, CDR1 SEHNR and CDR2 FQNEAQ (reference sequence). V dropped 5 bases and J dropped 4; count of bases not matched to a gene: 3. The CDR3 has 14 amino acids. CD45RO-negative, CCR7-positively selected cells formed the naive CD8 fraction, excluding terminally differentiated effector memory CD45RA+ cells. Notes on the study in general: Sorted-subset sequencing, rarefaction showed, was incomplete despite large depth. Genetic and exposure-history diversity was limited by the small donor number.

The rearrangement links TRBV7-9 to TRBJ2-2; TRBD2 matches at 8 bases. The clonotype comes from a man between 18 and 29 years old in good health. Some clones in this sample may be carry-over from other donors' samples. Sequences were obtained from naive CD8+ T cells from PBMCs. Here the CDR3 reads CASSPGGGTGELFF. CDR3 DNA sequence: TGTGCCAGCAGCCCGGGGGGGGGCACCGGGGAGCTGTTTTTT.